Each of the 14 T cell receptor beta chains below was sequenced from the same sample in a study of OX40 agonist ivuxolimab in advanced cancers. Produced via immunoSEQ multiplex PCR; TCRdb's table is partial and in-frame only. The sample carries more than 90,000 clones, about 80% recorded once. Material: CD4+ or CD8+ T cells sorted from blood, obtained in a trial of the OX40 agonist ivuxolimab. All receptors come from an adult with an advanced solid tumor such as melanoma, head and neck, liver or kidney cancer.

The chain uses TRBV5-1 and TRBJ2-1, with 8 bases that match TRBD1. This CDR3 spans 16 amino acids. Germline V gene data show CDR1 as SGHRS and CDR2 as YFSETQ. J was trimmed by 5 bases and V by 4 bases; bases with no gene match: 11. The DNA of the CDR3 is TGCGCCAGCAGCGTAGGCGGCTGGACAGGGCACAATGAGCAGTTCTTC. Residues: CASSVGGWTGHNEQFF.

The V call is TRBV28, the J call TRBJ1-3, with 7 bases fitting TRBD1. Germline V gives CDR1 MDHEN, CDR2 SYDVKM. V gave up 2 bases and J gave up 7 bases; unmatched junction bases: 2. The CDR3 spans 13 residues. The CDR3 spells CASSLGQVNTIYF. The DNA of the CDR3 is TGTGCCAGCAGTTTAGGACAGGTTAACACCATATATTTT.

This clone has at least ten counts. V is TRBV7-9 and J is TRBJ2-7; D gene ambiguous. Germline-derived CDR1 and CDR2 are SEHNR and FQNEAQ (reference sequence). Between the trimmed V and J ends, which lost 3 bases and 7 bases, there was a span of 7 bases. CDR3 length: 11 amino acids. The CDR3 loop reads CASSFRGEQYF. CDR3 sequence (DNA): TGTGCCAGCAGCTTTCGTGGTGAGCAGTACTTC.

This clone was detected once. The chain combines TRBV21-1 with TRBJ2-3; the tabulated D call, TRBD2, remains unverified against the DNA. TRBV21-1 is reported as a pseudogene. The CDR3 has 14 amino acids. DNA of the CDR3: TGTGCCAGCGGGCTAGCGGATCTCACAGATACGCAGTATTTT. Its protein is CASGLADLTDTQYF.

V and J are TRBV2 and TRBJ2-7, with 8 positions matching TRBD2. Trimming at V came to 8 bases and at J to 0 bases, leaving 3 bases not matched to a gene. The CDR3 contains 13 residues. Germline CDR1 reads SNHLY; CDR2 reads FYNNEI. CDR3 nucleotide sequence: TGTGCCAGCGGACGGGGGGGCTCCTACGAGCAGTACTTC. Translating gives CASGRGGSYEQYF.

The genes are TRBV7-2 and TRBJ2-1; the match to TRBD2 covers 8 bases. This CDR3 is built from 15 residues. The junction had 11 bases not matched to a gene; V was cut back by 4 bases and J by 9 bases. From germline, CDR1 is SGHTA and CDR2 FQGNSA. The CDR3 reads CASSSLTLAVGEQFF. In DNA, the CDR3 is TGTGCCAGCAGCTCCCTGACACTAGCGGTAGGTGAGCAGTTCTTC.

The chain has TRBV10-3 and TRBJ2-1; D unresolved. Germline-derived CDR1 and CDR2 are ENHRY and SYGVKD. The V gene lost 2 bases and the J gene lost 6 bases, with 17 bases spanning the gap. The CDR3 extends over 16 amino acids. CDR3 nucleotides: TGTGCCATCAGTGAGCTGGTCCACGGCGGCGTCAATGAGCAGTTCTTC. Amino acids: CAISELVHGGVNEQFF.

This clone has a single count. The chain is built from TRBV4-1 and TRBJ2-7; 10 bases match TRBD1. CDR3 length equals 19 residues. CDR1 and CDR2 (germline): MGHRA, YSYEKL. V trimming: 0 bases; J trimming: 5 bases; junction bases outside the gene matches: 16. The CDR3 DNA sequence: TGCGCCAGCAGCCAAGAACCCTCGGGCTTCTCAGGGACAGGGGACGAGCAGTACTTC. Its protein is CASSQEPSGFSGTGDEQYF.

The chain recombines TRBV21-1 with TRBJ2-2; TRBD2 reflects the table's D call only, with no check against the DNA. TRBV21-1 is reported as a pseudogene. The CDR3 runs 16 residues. For the CDR3, the DNA is TGTGCCAGCAGCAAAGCCGGTCTAGCGGGCACCGGGGAGCTGTTTTTT. The encoded protein is CASSKAGLAGTGELFF.

This chain uses TRBV28 with TRBJ2-7, with TRBD2 identical over 9 bases. The CDR3 is 14 residues long. The V gene's germline CDR1 is MDHEN and CDR2 SYDVKM. Trimming cost V 8 bases and J 4 bases; bases outside gene matches: 9. CDR3: CASSPSGEGYEQYF. DNA of the CDR3: TGTGCCAGCTCCCCTAGCGGGGAAGGGTACGAGCAGTACTTC.

V gene TRBV5-1 combines with J gene TRBJ2-7, with TRBD1 identical over 8 bases. Looked up from germline, CDR1 is SGHRS and CDR2 is YFSETQ. This CDR3 region has 18 residues. V trimming: 4 bases; J trimming: 2 bases; junction bases outside the gene matches: 17. Here the CDR3 DNA reads TGCGCCAGCAGCACCACGACTTCCGGGACAGGAGTGGCCTACGAGCAGTACTTC. Translation gives CASSTTTSGTGVAYEQYF.

In this sample, this clone turned up once. V gene TRBV5-1 combines with J gene TRBJ1-4; 7 bases align to TRBD1. Per germline, CDR1 SGHRS and CDR2 YFSETQ. The CDR3 extends over 14 amino acids. V lost 1 base and J lost 4; bases outside the gene matches: 1. CDR3 protein: CASSLQGGNEKLFF. The CDR3 region has the DNA TGCGCCAGCAGCTTGCAGGGGGGTAATGAAAAACTGTTTTTT.

This clone showed up just a few times. The chain combines TRBV2 with TRBJ2-1; 9 bases line up with TRBD2. Germline V CDR1 and CDR2: SNHLY, FYNNEI. V trimming: 8 bases; J trimming: 4 bases; junction bases outside the gene matches: 6. The CDR3 length is 14 residues. The CDR3 nucleotides are TGTGCCAGCTTAAGCGGGAGGAGATACAATGAGCAGTTCTTC. Amino acid sequence: CASLSGRRYNEQFF.

The chain links TRBV10-3 to TRBJ2-7; 8 nucleotides line up with TRBD1. The germline V gene encodes CDR1 ENHRY and CDR2 SYGVKD. J lost 4 bases, V lost 6 bases, and 5 bases had no gene match. The CDR3 totals 13 residues. The CDR3 is CAIRSDRAYEQYF. The CDR3 DNA follows: TGTGCCATCAGATCGGACAGGGCGTACGAGCAGTACTTC.